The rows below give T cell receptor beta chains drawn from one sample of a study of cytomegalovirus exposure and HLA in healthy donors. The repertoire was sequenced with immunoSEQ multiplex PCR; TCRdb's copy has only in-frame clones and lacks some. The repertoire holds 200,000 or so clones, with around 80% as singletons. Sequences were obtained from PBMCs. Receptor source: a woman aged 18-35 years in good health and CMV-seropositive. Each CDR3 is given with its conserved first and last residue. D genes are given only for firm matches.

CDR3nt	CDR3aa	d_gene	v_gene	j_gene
TGTGCCAGCAGCTTGCCAGCTAACTATGGCTACACCTTC	CASSLPANYGYTF	NA	TRBV5-4	TRBJ1-2
TGTGCCAGCAGTTTATCTGGTAGGAACCCGACAGGGAGGGAAAAACTGTTTTTT	CASSLSGRNPTGREKLFF	TRBD1	TRBV28	TRBJ1-4
TGCGCCAGCAGCTTGGGGCAAAGCAATCAGCCCCAGCATTTT	CASSLGQSNQPQHF	NA	TRBV5-1	TRBJ1-5
TGTGCCAGCAGCTTATGGGCTAGCGGACTAAAAGAGACCCAGTACTTC	CASSLWASGLKETQYF	TRBD2	TRBV7-9	TRBJ2-5
TGCGCCAGCAGCCCGAGACAGGAAATCGGGGAGCTGTTTTTT	CASSPRQEIGELFF	NA	TRBV4-1	TRBJ2-2
TGTGCCAGCAGTTCGACAGGGGATGAGATACCCTACGAGCAGTACTTC	CASSSTGDEIPYEQYF	TRBD1	TRBV6-6	TRBJ2-7
TGTGCCATCAGTGACTGGAACACTGAAGCTTTCTTT	CAISDWNTEAFF	NA	TRBV10-3	TRBJ1-1
TGTGCCAGCAGGGACGACAGGGGGCACTTTCCTGGAAACACCATATATTTT	CASRDDRGHFPGNTIYF	TRBD1	TRBV28	TRBJ1-3
TGTGCCTGGAGTCCAGGGGGCGAGCAGTACTTC	CAWSPGGEQYF	TRBD1	TRBV30	TRBJ2-7
TGTGCCAGCAGCCTTTCATCCGGGACTACCACAGATACGCAGTATTTT	CASSLSSGTTTDTQYF	TRBD2	TRBV7-9	TRBJ2-3
TGTGCCAGCACCCGCCCCGGGGGGGGGAATGAGCAGTTCTTC	CASTRPGGGNEQFF	TRBD2	TRBV6-5	TRBJ2-1
TGTGCCATCAGTGGTCCAGGGCAGATCAATGAGCAGTTCTTC	CAISGPGQINEQFF	NA	TRBV10-3	TRBJ2-1
TGTGCCAGCAGCCAAGAACTAGCGGGGGGGTTGTACTTC	CASSQELAGGLYF	TRBD2	TRBV14	TRBJ2-5
TGTGCCAGCAGTTCAGGGGCCGGTGGCTACACCTTC	CASSSGAGGYTF	NA	TRBV6-1	TRBJ1-2
TGTGCCAGTAGTTTGACAGGGGGAGGGAATTCACCCCTCCACTTT	CASSLTGGGNSPLHF	TRBD1	TRBV13	TRBJ1-6
TGTGCCAGCAGTGAAGCTGTACTAGCGGGGGGTAGGTCCTACGAGCAGTACTTC	CASSEAVLAGGRSYEQYF	TRBD2	TRBV2	TRBJ2-7
TGTGCCAGCAGCTCTTCGGGGATAGGACGGACGAACACTGAAGCTTTCTTT	CASSSSGIGRTNTEAFF	NA	TRBV13	TRBJ1-1